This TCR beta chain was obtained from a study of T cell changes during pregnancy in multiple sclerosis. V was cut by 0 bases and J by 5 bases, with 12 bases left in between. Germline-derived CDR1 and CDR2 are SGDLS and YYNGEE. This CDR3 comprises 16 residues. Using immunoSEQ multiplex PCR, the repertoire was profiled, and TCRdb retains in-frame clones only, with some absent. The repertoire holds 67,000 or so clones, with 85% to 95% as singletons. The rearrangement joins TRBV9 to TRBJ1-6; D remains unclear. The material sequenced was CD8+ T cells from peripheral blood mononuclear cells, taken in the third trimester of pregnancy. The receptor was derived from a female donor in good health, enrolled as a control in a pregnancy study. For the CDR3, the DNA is TGTGCCAGCAGCGTAGCAAAAGAAAACAATAATTCACCCCTCCACTTT. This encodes CASSVAKENNNSPLHF.